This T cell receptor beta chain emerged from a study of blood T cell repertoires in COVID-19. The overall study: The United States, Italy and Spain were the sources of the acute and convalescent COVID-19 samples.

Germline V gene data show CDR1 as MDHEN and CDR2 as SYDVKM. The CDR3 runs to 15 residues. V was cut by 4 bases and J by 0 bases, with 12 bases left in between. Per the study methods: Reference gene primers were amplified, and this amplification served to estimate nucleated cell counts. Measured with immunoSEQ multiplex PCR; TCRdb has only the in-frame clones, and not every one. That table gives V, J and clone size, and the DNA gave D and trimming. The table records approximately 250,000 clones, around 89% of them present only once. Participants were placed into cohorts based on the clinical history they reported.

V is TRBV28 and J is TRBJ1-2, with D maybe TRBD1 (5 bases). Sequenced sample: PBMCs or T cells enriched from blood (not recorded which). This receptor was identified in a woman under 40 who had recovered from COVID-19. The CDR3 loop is CASSSGLFTNYGYTF. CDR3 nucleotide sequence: TGTGCCAGCAGTTCGGGACTGTTTACTAACTATGGCTACACCTTC.